These 24 T cell receptor beta chains were all obtained from the same sample, sequenced in a study of cytomegalovirus exposure and HLA in healthy donors. The data were produced by immunoSEQ multiplex PCR, yet TCRdb's version contains in-frame clones alone and is incomplete. The sample carries roughly 330,000 clones, around 90% recorded once. What was sequenced was PBMCs. These receptors originate from a woman in her 30s in good health and CMV-seropositive.

The rearrangement links TRBV19 to TRBJ2-7; D is perhaps TRBD1 (6 bases). Germline V gives CDR1 LNHDA, CDR2 SQIVND (reference sequence). V gave up 5 bases and J gave up 2 bases, with 19 bases separating them. This CDR3 contains 16 residues. Here the CDR3 DNA reads TGTGCCAGTAGTCCCATGGGACAAAGCCTAGCCTACGAGCAGTACTTC. It encodes CASSPMGQSLAYEQYF.

The V gene is TRBV5-1, the J gene TRBJ2-7; 9 nucleotides match TRBD1. This CDR3 region has 12 residues. Germline V gene sequence: CDR1 SGHRS, CDR2 YFSETQ. The ends lost 4 bases at V and 6 bases at J; junction bases unmatched: 2. The CDR3 loop is CASSKQGAEQYF. CDR3 DNA sequence: TGCGCCAGCAGCAAACAGGGGGCCGAGCAGTACTTC.

This chain uses TRBV30 with TRBJ1-1, with D possibly TRBD1 on 5 matching bases. Germline CDR1 GTSNPN, CDR2 SVGIG (reference sequence). The CDR3 consists of 16 residues. Between the trimmed V and J ends, which lost 0 bases and 1 base, there was a span of 15 bases. This CDR3 reads CAWSVRAGRGNTEAFF. In nucleotides, the CDR3 is TGTGCCTGGAGTGTAAGGGCAGGGCGAGGGAACACTGAAGCTTTCTTT.

The V call is TRBV9, the J call TRBJ2-3; D possibly corresponds to TRBD1 (6 bases). Germline assignment: CDR1 SGDLS and CDR2 YYNGEE. This CDR3 contains 15 residues. The germline V and J ends were trimmed by 5 bases and 3 bases, with 16 bases remaining between them. The CDR3 loop is CASRRSGVPTDTQYF. The CDR3, as DNA: TGTGCCAGCAGACGATCAGGGGTTCCTACAGATACGCAGTATTTT.

This clone was seen only once. V and J are TRBV5-1 and TRBJ2-2; D call uncertain. The CDR3 has 14 amino acids. CDR1 SGHRS and CDR2 YFSETQ come from the germline V gene. Trimming took 2 bases from V and 1 from J, leaving 6 bases between them. The CDR3, as DNA: TGCGCCAGCAGCTTTACTTTGAACACCGGGGAGCTGTTTTTT. It is translated as CASSFTLNTGELFF.

The chain joins TRBV27 to TRBJ2-2, with 8 bases identical to TRBD2. J gave up 7 bases and V 3 bases, and 10 bases lay outside the gene matches. Looked up from germline, CDR1 is MNHEY and CDR2 is SMNVEV (reference sequence). The CDR3 contains 16 residues. Here the CDR3 reads CASSFSSGAYGGELFF. The CDR3 nucleotides are TGTGCCAGCAGTTTTAGTAGCGGGGCGTACGGCGGGGAGCTGTTTTTT.

DNA for the CDR3: TGTGCCACCAGCAGATCTCCGCCCTACGAGCAGTACTTC. Its protein is CATSRSPPYEQYF. The V call is TRBV15, the J call TRBJ2-7, with D unclear. The germline CDR1 and CDR2 sequences are LNHNV and YYDKDF (reference sequence). This CDR3 comprises 13 residues. The V end was cut by 2 bases, the J end by 2 bases, with 7 bases between.

With regard to this clone: The sample has other DNA sequences that encode this CDR3 too. The chain has TRBV7-6 and TRBJ2-7, with 8 bases aligning to TRBD1. There are 13 residues in the CDR3. V gave up 5 bases and J gave up 4 bases; unmatched junction bases: 4. Germline V gives CDR1 SGHVS, CDR2 FNYEAQ. CDR3 sequence: CASSPGTGYEQYF. The CDR3 DNA is TGTGCCAGCAGCCCTGGGACAGGTTACGAGCAGTACTTC.

The chain links TRBV28 to TRBJ2-1, with 9 bases matching TRBD1. V lost 2 bases, J lost 8 bases, and 7 bases stayed unmatched. The germline CDR1 and CDR2 sequences are MDHEN and SYDVKM. The CDR3 spans 15 residues. The DNA of the CDR3 is TGTGCCAGCAGTTTACGGGGACAGGGTTCCCATGAGCAGTTCTTC. As protein: CASSLRGQGSHEQFF.

This clone was seen a single time. In DNA form, the CDR3 reads TGTGCCAGCAGCTTAGCGTGGAGGGAGTACTCTGGAAACACCATATATTTT. This codes for CASSLAWREYSGNTIYF. The V and J genes are TRBV7-6 and TRBJ1-3; D remains ambiguous. With 0 bases removed from V and 0 bases from J, the gap between germline ends came to 12 bases. Germline V gene lookup returns CDR1 SGHVS and CDR2 FNYEAQ. This CDR3 region has 17 residues.

This chain links TRBV11-3 with TRBJ2-5; D remains ambiguous. Germline CDR1 is SGHNT and CDR2 is YENEEA. Trimming removed 3 bases from V and 2 bases from J, with 7 bases in between. CDR3 length: 13 residues. The CDR3 sequence is CASSFTVQETQYF. CDR3 DNA: TGTGCCAGCAGCTTTACAGTTCAAGAGACCCAGTACTTC.

The chain uses TRBV23-1 and TRBJ2-2; D is uncertain. TRBV23-1 is treated as an ORF (open reading frame) with a function not yet certain. The CDR3 covers 11 residues. Trimming shortened V by 8 bases and J by 7 bases, and 8 bases separated the two germline ends. The CDR3 loop is CASRRYGELFF. CDR3 coding DNA: TGCGCCAGCCGAAGGTACGGGGAGCTGTTTTTT.

CDR3 nucleotides: TGCAGCGTGGATACAGGGTTGGGTTCCTACGAGCAGTACTTC. This encodes CSVDTGLGSYEQYF. This rearrangement joins TRBV29-1 to TRBJ2-7; tentatively, D is TRBD1 (6 bases). Trimming left V 6 bases short and J 1 base short, with 16 bases between. Germline V gene lookup returns CDR1 SQVTM and CDR2 ANQGSEA. The CDR3 contains 14 residues.

V and J are TRBV6-6 and TRBJ2-2; 10 positions agree with TRBD1. This CDR3 is 15 amino acids long. With V trimmed by 5 bases and J by 6 bases, 6 bases remained unmatched. In germline, CDR1 is MNHNY, CDR2 SVGAGI (reference sequence). DNA for the CDR3: TGTGCCAGCAGTCCGGACAGGGGGAGTGCCGGGGAGCTGTTTTTT. Translated: CASSPDRGSAGELFF.

The rearrangement links TRBV29-1 to TRBJ2-1, with D possibly being TRBD2 (7 bases). Trimming stripped 3 bases from V and 6 bases from J, with 27 bases between. This CDR3 region has 18 residues. CDR1 and CDR2 (germline): SQVTM, ANQGSEA. CDR3 protein: CSVDLPALGGALANEQFF. CDR3 bases: TGCAGCGTTGATTTACCGGCTCTGGGGGGGGCGCTAGCCAATGAGCAGTTCTTC.

The chain carries TRBV6-5 and TRBJ2-7; 7 bases are shared with TRBD1. The V segment lost 7 bases and the J segment 2 bases; nucleotides outside the gene matches: 8. Germline CDR1 MNHEY, CDR2 SVGAGI. This CDR3 is 14 amino acids long. CDR3: CASTQTGYTYEQYF. The CDR3 DNA is TGTGCCAGCACCCAGACAGGGTACACCTACGAGCAGTACTTC.

V is TRBV7-9 and J is TRBJ1-2; D is unresolved. CDR1 and CDR2 (germline): SEHNR, FQNEAQ (reference sequence). The V end lost 6 bases, the J end lost 3 bases, and 14 bases lay between the germline ends. The CDR3 is 14 amino acids. The CDR3 reads CASRGTSVDYGYTF. As DNA, the CDR3 is TGTGCCAGCAGGGGCACCTCAGTGGACTATGGCTACACCTTC.

The chain combines TRBV29-1 with TRBJ1-1; no clear D. CDR3 length: 12 amino acids. Germline V CDR1 and CDR2: SQVTM, ANQGSEA. The V and J ends lost 5 bases and 7 bases respectively, with 14 bases between them. CDR3 in DNA: TGCAGCGTTCAGTCTGCCATAAGTGAAGCTTTCTTT. Its protein is CSVQSAISEAFF. The full variable domain, in which reference TRBV29-1 and TRBJ1-1 provide the parts outside the CDR3, is SAVISQKPSRDICQRGTSLTIQCQVDSQVTMMFWYRQQPGQSLTLIATANQGSEATYESGFVIDKFPISRPNLTFSTLTVSNMSPEDSSIYLCSVQSAISEAFFGQGTRLTVV.

Only one count was recorded for this clone. This chain uses TRBV10-3 with TRBJ2-6; D perhaps matches TRBD2 (6 bases). The CDR3 is 20 residues long. Deletions cut 2 bases from V and 3 bases from J, with 23 bases between. Germline-derived CDR1 and CDR2 are ENHRY and SYGVKD. The CDR3 nucleotides are TGTGCCATCAGTGAGCCGGGACTCAAGGTCCTTCCTTTTGGGGCCAACGTCCTGACTTTC. This codes for CAISEPGLKVLPFGANVLTF.

The CDR3 here is CASSQWGGTDTQYF. DNA for the CDR3: TGCGCCAGCAGCCAATGGGGCGGCACAGATACGCAGTATTTT. The gene calls are TRBV4-1 and TRBJ2-3; tentatively, D is TRBD1 (5 bases). Between the trimmed V and J ends, which lost 2 bases and 1 base, there was a span of 7 bases. CDR1 and CDR2 from the germline V gene are MGHRA and YSYEKL. This CDR3 contains 14 residues.

The CDR3 loop reads CASSLLAGDPYEQYF. The CDR3, as DNA: TGTGCCAGCAGCTTATTGGCGGGGGACCCCTACGAGCAGTACTTC. The chain is built from TRBV7-9 and TRBJ2-7; 7 bases are a match to TRBD2. The germline V gene has CDR1 SEHNR and CDR2 FQNEAQ (reference sequence). The junction had 6 bases not matched to a gene; V was cut back by 2 bases and J by 2 bases. The CDR3 spans 15 residues.

J is TRBJ1-1 and V is TRBV7-3; D perhaps matches TRBD1 (6 bases). CDR1 is SGHTA, CDR2 FQGTGA, per germline. The CDR3 loop spans 14 amino acids. Trimming took 5 bases from V and 5 from J, leaving 15 bases between them. The CDR3 is CASSPRGTTTEAFF. CDR3 DNA sequence: TGTGCCAGCAGCCCCCGGGGGACAACTACTGAAGCTTTCTTT.

This clone occurred a few times. The rearrangement joins TRBV27 to TRBJ2-7, with D hard to call. This CDR3 region has 12 residues. The germline gives CDR1 MNHEY, CDR2 SMNVEV (reference sequence). V dropped 6 bases and J dropped 5 bases, with 11 bases sitting between them. CDR3 in DNA: TGTGCCAGCAGCGCCCGGTCGGACGAGCAGTACTTC. It translates to CASSARSDEQYF.

The chain joins TRBV7-9 to TRBJ2-2; 11 bases are shared with TRBD2. V lost 5 bases to trimming and J lost 5 bases; unmatched junction nucleotides: 7. This CDR3 is 16 amino acids long. Germline V gives CDR1 SEHNR, CDR2 FQNEAQ (reference sequence). The CDR3 loop reads CASSPLTSGATGELFF. As DNA, the CDR3 is TGTGCCAGCAGCCCTTTGACTAGCGGGGCGACCGGGGAGCTGTTTTTT.